Listed below are T cell receptor beta chains from one sample, sequenced in a study of T cells after yellow fever vaccination. TCRdb re-derived calls from the 5' RACE reads in MiXCR, one entry per CDR3 protein. The data show hundreds of thousands of distinct CDR3 sequences, roughly 13% seen once. The material was PBMCs, obtained on the day of the yellow fever booster vaccination. The origin of the receptors is a man aged 30-40 years who received the YFV17D yellow fever vaccine. Each CDR3 is given with its conserved first and last residue.

v_gene: TRBV6-4
j_gene: TRBJ2-3
len: 14
CDR3aa: CASSDSPGTDTQYF

v_gene: TRBV5-1
j_gene: TRBJ2-3
len: 15
CDR3aa: CASSLLLSSTDTQYF

v_gene: TRBV11-2
j_gene: TRBJ1-1
len: 15
CDR3aa: CASSSKPTGFRSAFF

v_gene: TRBV25-1
j_gene: TRBJ2-3
len: 17
CDR3aa: CASSTSPGQGTEDTQYF

v_gene: TRBV20-1
j_gene: TRBJ2-7
len: 12
CDR3aa: CSASKSAYEQYF

v_gene: TRBV20-1
j_gene: TRBJ2-5
len: 14
CDR3aa: CSARRGATEETQYF

v_gene: TRBV25-1
j_gene: TRBJ2-5
len: 15
CDR3aa: CASSNQGALQETQYF

v_gene: TRBV15
j_gene: TRBJ2-1
len: 17
CDR3aa: CATSRTGQGGNDNEQFF

v_gene: TRBV4-1
j_gene: TRBJ2-5
len: 13
CDR3aa: CASSQRRLETQYF

v_gene: TRBV14
j_gene: TRBJ2-1
len: 14
CDR3aa: CASSSGTGVSEQFF

v_gene: TRBV5-5
j_gene: TRBJ1-5
len: 16
CDR3aa: CASSSIAGTRNQPQHF

v_gene: TRBV7-2
j_gene: TRBJ2-1
len: 14
CDR3aa: CASSLRTANNEQFF

v_gene: TRBV9
j_gene: TRBJ1-4
len: 15
CDR3aa: CASSVAGSLNEKLFF

v_gene: TRBV30
j_gene: TRBJ1-2
len: 14
CDR3aa: CAWSEIQGGYGYTF

v_gene: TRBV4-3
j_gene: TRBJ1-6
len: 14
CDR3aa: CASSLVSYNSPLHF

v_gene: TRBV10-2
j_gene: TRBJ2-7
len: 14
CDR3aa: CASRVTTGAYEQYF

v_gene: TRBV2
j_gene: TRBJ1-6
len: 14
CDR3aa: CASSGGSGLSPLHF

v_gene: TRBV11-3
j_gene: TRBJ2-2
len: 15
CDR3aa: CASSSQGRNTGELFF

v_gene: TRBV6-2/TRBV6-3
j_gene: TRBJ2-1
len: 16
CDR3aa: CASSQTSGSNYNEQFF

v_gene: TRBV30
j_gene: TRBJ1-1
len: 16
CDR3aa: CGSAQGFSALNTEAFF

v_gene: TRBV5-1
j_gene: TRBJ2-5
len: 11
CDR3aa: CASSLDETQYF

v_gene: TRBV20-1
j_gene: TRBJ2-3
len: 13
CDR3aa: CSASGGNTDTQYF

v_gene: TRBV19
j_gene: TRBJ2-2
len: 15
CDR3aa: CARTDLRADTGELFF

v_gene: TRBV4-3
j_gene: TRBJ1-1
len: 16
CDR3aa: CASSQEPGRLDTEAFF

v_gene: TRBV12-3/TRBV12-4
j_gene: TRBJ2-7
len: 15
CDR3aa: CASRFRPDAVYEQYF

v_gene: TRBV7-6
j_gene: TRBJ2-7
len: 14
CDR3aa: CASSRPSGGHEQYF

v_gene: TRBV7-2
j_gene: TRBJ2-3
len: 15
CDR3aa: CASIGRRGSTDTQYF

v_gene: TRBV7-9
j_gene: TRBJ1-1
len: 16
CDR3aa: CASGPDRHLIDTEAFF

v_gene: TRBV11-2
j_gene: TRBJ1-1
len: 14
CDR3aa: CASSLALPGTEAFF

v_gene: TRBV5-1
j_gene: TRBJ2-7
len: 15
CDR3aa: CASSFGLADSYEQYF

v_gene: TRBV20-1
j_gene: TRBJ1-4
len: 15
CDR3aa: CSALDTDSSNEKLFF

v_gene: TRBV19
j_gene: TRBJ2-2
len: 15
CDR3aa: CASSFLDRHPGELFF

v_gene: TRBV9
j_gene: TRBJ2-3
len: 14
CDR3aa: CASSQSPGTDTQYF

v_gene: TRBV27
j_gene: TRBJ2-5
len: 11
CDR3aa: CASSLVSTQYF

v_gene: TRBV19
j_gene: TRBJ2-5
len: 13
CDR3aa: CASGETSRETQYF